The text below deals with one T cell receptor (beta chain). These data originate in a study of blood T cell repertoires in COVID-19. Whole-study context: Donors in the United States, Italy and Spain gave samples during acute or convalescent COVID-19. Sources were T cells, B-cell-depleted T cells, or PBMCs; the material itself was cDNA or gDNA.

As handled by the study authors: Amplification with reference gene primers provided the estimates of nucleated cell counts. Only in-frame clones appear in the TCRdb table, and some are missing; sequencing was by immunoSEQ multiplex PCR. V, J and clone size were drawn from that table, and D and trimming were deduced from the DNA. The table includes about 240,000 clones, approximately 80% detected once. Germline lookup yields CDR1 MNHEY and CDR2 SMNVEV (reference sequence). V dropped 8 bases and J dropped 7; count of bases not matched to a gene: 12. The CDR3 totals 14 residues. The rearrangement links TRBV27 to TRBJ2-7; TRBD2 matches 9 bases. The specimen sequenced was peripheral blood. The receptor comes from a man under 40 who had recovered from COVID-19. This CDR3 is CASGPGLAWEEQYV. The CDR3 DNA is TGTGCCAGCGGTCCGGGACTAGCTTGGGAAGAGCAGTACGTC.